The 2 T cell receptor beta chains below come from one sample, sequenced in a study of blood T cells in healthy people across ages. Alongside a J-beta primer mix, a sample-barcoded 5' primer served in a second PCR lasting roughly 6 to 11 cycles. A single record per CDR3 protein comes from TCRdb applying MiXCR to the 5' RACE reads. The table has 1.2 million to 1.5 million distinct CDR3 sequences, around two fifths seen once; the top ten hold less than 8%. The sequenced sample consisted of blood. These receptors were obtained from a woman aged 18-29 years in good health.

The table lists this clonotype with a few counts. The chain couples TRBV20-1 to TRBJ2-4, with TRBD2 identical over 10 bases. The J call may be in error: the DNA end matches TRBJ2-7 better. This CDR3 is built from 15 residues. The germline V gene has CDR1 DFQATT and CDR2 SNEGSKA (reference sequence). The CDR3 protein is CSAAKGLARAYEQYF. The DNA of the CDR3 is TGCAGTGCCGCCAAGGGACTAGCGCGGGCCTACGAGCAGTACTTC.

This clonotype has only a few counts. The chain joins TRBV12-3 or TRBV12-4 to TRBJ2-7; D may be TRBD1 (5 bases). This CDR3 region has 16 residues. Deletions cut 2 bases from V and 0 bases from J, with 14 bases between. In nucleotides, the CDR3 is TGTGCCAGCAGTTTAAGTCGGGCAGGGTACTCCTACGAGCAGTACTTC. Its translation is CASSLSRAGYSYEQYF.